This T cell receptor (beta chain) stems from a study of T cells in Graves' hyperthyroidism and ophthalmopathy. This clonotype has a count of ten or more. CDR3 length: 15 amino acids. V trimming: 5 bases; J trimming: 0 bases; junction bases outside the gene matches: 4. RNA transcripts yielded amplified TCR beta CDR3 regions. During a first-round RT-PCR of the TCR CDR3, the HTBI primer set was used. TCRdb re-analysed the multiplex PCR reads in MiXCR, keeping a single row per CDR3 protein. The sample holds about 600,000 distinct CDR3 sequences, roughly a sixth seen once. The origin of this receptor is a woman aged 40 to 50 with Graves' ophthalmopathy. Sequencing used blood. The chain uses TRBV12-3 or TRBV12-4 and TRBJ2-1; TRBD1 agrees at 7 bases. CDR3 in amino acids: CASSAGGNSYNEQFF. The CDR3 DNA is TGTGCCAGCAGTGCAGGGGGTAACTCCTACAATGAGCAGTTCTTC.